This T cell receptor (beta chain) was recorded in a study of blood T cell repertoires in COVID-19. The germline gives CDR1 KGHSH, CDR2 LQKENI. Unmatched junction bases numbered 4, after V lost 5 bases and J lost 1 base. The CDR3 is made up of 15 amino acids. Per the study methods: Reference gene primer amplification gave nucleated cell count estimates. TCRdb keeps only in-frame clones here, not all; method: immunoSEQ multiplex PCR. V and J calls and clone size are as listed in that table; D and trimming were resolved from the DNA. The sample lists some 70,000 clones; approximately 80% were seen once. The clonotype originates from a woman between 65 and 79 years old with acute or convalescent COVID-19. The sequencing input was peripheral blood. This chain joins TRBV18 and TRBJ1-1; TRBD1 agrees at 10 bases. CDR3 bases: TGTGCCAGCTCATCCGGGACAGGGGAGAACACTGAAGCTTTCTTT. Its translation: CASSSGTGENTEAFF.